This is a list of T cell receptor beta chains from one sample in a study of blood T cell repertoires in COVID-19. This table comes from immunoSEQ multiplex PCR, and its TCRdb copy is limited to in-frame clones, with some not included. The table includes 280,000 or so clones, nearly 90% detected once. Source material: PBMCs or T cells enriched from blood (not recorded which). The receptors come from a woman aged 18-29 years with acute COVID-19. CDR3s include the opening cysteine and the closing phenylalanine or tryptophan. A D gene is named only where the DNA matches it firmly. Clone size is stated in some rows and not others, as once, few, many or a class when expanded.

TRBJ2-7 | TRBD2 | TRBV11-2 | NA | TGTGCCAGCAGCTTAGTACGCAGCGGGAACCACGAGCAGTACTTC | CASSLVRSGNHEQYF
TRBJ1-1 | NA | TRBV5-6 | once | TGTGCCAGCAGCTTGGTGAGAGGACAGCCGAACACTGAAGCTTTCTTT | CASSLVRGQPNTEAFF
TRBJ1-3 | NA | TRBV7-8 | NA | TGTGCCAGCAGCAGGGGCGCTGGAAACACCATATATTTT | CASSRGAGNTIYF
TRBJ2-7 | TRBD1 | TRBV19 | once | TGTGCCAGTACCCCCAGACAGGGGTCCTACGAGCAGTACTTC | CASTPRQGSYEQYF
TRBJ1-5 | TRBD1 | TRBV2 | once | TGTGCCAGCAGTAACAATGGGACAGGGCTGGATAGCAATCAGCCCCAGCATTTT | CASSNNGTGLDSNQPQHF
TRBJ2-2 | TRBD2 | TRBV7-9 | NA | TGTGCCAGCAGCTTAGTAACGATAGCGGGAGGGTACACCGGGGAGCTGTTTTTT | CASSLVTIAGGYTGELFF
TRBJ1-5 | NA | TRBV7-8 | NA | TGTGCCAGCAGCTTAACGGAGAAAAATCAGCCCCAGCATTTT | CASSLTEKNQPQHF
TRBJ1-2 | NA | TRBV12-3/TRBV12-4 | NA | TGTGCCAGCAAATTAGGGGGGGGAGGCTACACCTTC | CASKLGGGGYTF
TRBJ1-2 | NA | TRBV5-3 | NA | TGTGCCAGAAGCCGCGGTCCCTACACCTTC | CARSRGPYTF
TRBJ1-4 | NA | TRBV30 | NA | TGTGCCTGGACCAAAACAGGGTCTCTGTATGAAAAACTGTTTTTT | CAWTKTGSLYEKLFF
TRBJ1-1 | NA | TRBV14 | NA | TGTGCCAGCAGCCCCCCTACAGGGCGTGTCTCTGAAGCTTTCTTT | CASSPPTGRVSEAFF
TRBJ2-6 | NA | TRBV19 | NA | TGTGCCAGTAGTGTCAGGGCTTCTGGGGCCAACGTCCTGACTTTC | CASSVRASGANVLTF
TRBJ1-6 | NA | TRBV6-5 | NA | TGTGCAGTAACAGATCTGTTCTCCTATAATTCACCCCTCCACTTT | CAVTDLFSYNSPLHF
TRBJ2-7 | NA | TRBV13 | NA | TGTGCCAGCAGTTCAGGGCCAGGGATCACGCGGTCCTACGAGCAGTACTTC | CASSSGPGITRSYEQYF
TRBJ2-2 | NA | TRBV18 | NA | TGTGCCAGCTCACCCCTCGCAGGGTTCACCGGGGAGCTGTTTTTT | CASSPLAGFTGELFF
TRBJ1-2 | TRBD1 | TRBV7-9 | once | TGTGCCAGCAGCTTGGGACAGAACTATGGCTACACCTTC | CASSLGQNYGYTF
TRBJ2-3 | TRBD1 | TRBV6-6 | NA | TGTGCCAGCAGAACTACAGGGGGCGATACGCAGTATTTT | CASRTTGGDTQYF
TRBJ2-2 | TRBD2 | TRBV10-3 | NA | TGTGCCATCAGTGAGTCCTCTAGCGGGAGGACCGGGGAGCTGTTTTTT | CAISESSSGRTGELFF
TRBJ2-7 | TRBD2 | TRBV29-1 | NA | TGCAGCGTCGGACTAGCGGGAGTTTTGGACGAGCAGTACTTC | CSVGLAGVLDEQYF
TRBJ1-5 | TRBD1 | TRBV19 | NA | TGTGCCAGCAAAACCGGGACAGGGGGCGCGTTGCAGCCCCAGCATTTT | CASKTGTGGALQPQHF
TRBJ1-2 | NA | TRBV7-9 | NA | TGTGCCAGCAGCCGCGATACAGGGAGTGGCTACACCTTC | CASSRDTGSGYTF
TRBJ2-3 | NA | TRBV7-2 | NA | TGTGCCAGCAGCTTAGCGTCGGGAGGGGGCGCAGATACGCAGTATTTT | CASSLASGGGADTQYF
TRBJ2-7 | TRBD2 | TRBV27 | NA | TGTGCCAGCAGGGGACTAGCGGGGAGCTACGAGCAGTACTTC | CASRGLAGSYEQYF
TRBJ2-1 | TRBD2 | TRBV7-3 | NA | TGTGCCAGCAGCACTCTAGCGGGAGGGCCCTATAGAAATGAGCAGTTCTTC | CASSTLAGGPYRNEQFF
TRBJ2-7 | TRBD1 | TRBV5-4 | NA | TGTGCCAGCAGCTTGGCCCGTGGGACAGCCTACGAGCAGTACTTC | CASSLARGTAYEQYF
TRBJ2-7 | NA | TRBV6-1 | NA | TGTGCCAGCAGTGAGCGCGGGTCTTCCTACGAGCAGTACTTC | CASSERGSSYEQYF
TRBJ1-4 | NA | TRBV29-1 | NA | TGCAGCGTTGAAGATCCTAAGGGACTCGGTAATGAAAAACTGTTTTTT | CSVEDPKGLGNEKLFF
TRBJ1-1 | TRBD1 | TRBV5-1 | NA | TGCGCCAGCAGCGGGGGACAGGGCGGGGCTGAAGCTTTCTTT | CASSGGQGGAEAFF
TRBJ1-4 | TRBD1 | TRBV10-3 | NA | TGTGCCATCAGTGAGTTTGGACAGGGTAGAACTAATGAAAAACTGTTTTTT | CAISEFGQGRTNEKLFF